This T cell receptor beta chain was recovered during a study of T cell clonotyping in hematopoietic cell transplantation. Notes on the study in general: Few recipient clonotypes overlapped donors; over 97% were de novo at given depth. Pathologically expanded recipient clonotypes increased progressively from day 30 to day 180 as diversity fell. No sorting was done, leaving CD4 and CD8 contributions mixed. Graft donor and pretransplant recipient Inverse Simpson Index values predicted broader posttransplant TCR diversity.

CDR3 length equals 13 residues. Germline assignment: CDR1 MNHEY and CDR2 SVGAGI. V was pared by 7 bases and J by 8 bases, with 12 bases between. The method was immunoSEQ multiplex PCR; TCRdb's version includes in-frame clones alone and lacks a portion of them. The sample records approximately 44,000 clones, 94% being singletons. As regards this clone: Antigen specificity is unknown.

This chain connects TRBV6-5 to TRBJ1-6; no clear D gene. The sample comprised peripheral blood mononuclear cells. The clonotype comes from a woman aged 50 to 60 in good health. Some clones in this sample may be carry-over from other donors' samples. CDR3 residues: CASNPARDSPLHF. CDR3 DNA: TGTGCCAGCAATCCGGCTCGGGATTCACCCCTCCACTTT.